One sample yielded the 25 T cell receptor beta chains listed below, sequenced in a study of graft-versus-host responses after intestinal transplantation. TCRdb's table, derived via immunoSEQ multiplex PCR, lists solely in-frame clones and lacks some. The top ten clones hold about 0.9% of a sample with roughly 20,000 clones, around 39% of them seen once. The specimen comprised alloreactive CD4+ T cells from a mixed lymphocyte reaction culture, sampled before intestinal transplant. Sample subset: CFSE-low proliferating T cells sorted from approximately six-day pre-transplant mixed lymphocyte reaction (GvH or HvG direction). The source is a human patient who received an intestinal transplant.

This clone was counted only a few times. The chain is built from TRBV12-2 and TRBJ1-1. TRBV12-2 counts as a pseudogene. The CDR3 has 14 amino acids. The CDR3 is CASRLGHNVPEAFF. The CDR3, as DNA: TGTGCAAGTCGCTTAGGTCATAACGTGCCTGAAGCTTTCTTT.

The chain uses TRBV5-1 and TRBJ1-1; D not certain. The V gene lost 3 bases and the J gene lost 1 base, with 4 bases spanning the gap. The CDR3 is 12 residues long. Germline lookup yields CDR1 SGHRS and CDR2 YFSETQ. CDR3 amino acids: CASSSGNTEAFF. The CDR3, as DNA: TGCGCCAGCAGCTCAGGGAACACTGAAGCTTTCTTT. Based on the CDR3 plus reference TRBV5-1 and TRBJ1-1, the full variable domain is KAGVTQTPRYLIKTRGQQVTLSCSPISGHRSVSWYQQTPGQGLQFLFEYFSETQRNKGNFPGRFSGRQFSNSRSEMNVSTLELGDSALYLCASSSGNTEAFFGQGTRLTVV.

The chain combines TRBV4-1 with TRBJ2-7; 7 nucleotides match TRBD1. Per germline, CDR1 MGHRA and CDR2 YSYEKL. Unmatched junction bases numbered 14, after V lost 4 bases and J lost 2 bases. The length of the CDR3 is 17 residues. The CDR3 reads CASSPHPSQGPAYEQYF. The CDR3 DNA is TGCGCCAGCAGCCCCCACCCTTCACAGGGGCCCGCCTACGAGCAGTACTTC.

V and J are TRBV2 and TRBJ2-2; 7 bases agree with TRBD2. The CDR3 length is 16 residues. With 5 bases clipped from V and 5 bases from J, the junction kept 11 bases outside the gene matches. Germline V gene lookup returns CDR1 SNHLY and CDR2 FYNNEI. The CDR3 DNA reads TGTGCCAGCAGTCTCCAAGGACTAGTAGGAACCGGGGAGCTGTTTTTT. It codes for CASSLQGLVGTGELFF.

The rearrangement joins TRBV11-3 to TRBJ1-2; D is possibly TRBD1 (5 bases). Germline CDR1 is SGHNT and CDR2 is YENEEA. V lost 4 bases to trimming and J lost 8 bases, with 14 bases between them. This CDR3 has 13 residues. The chain's CDR3 is CASSSDRGRGYTF. In DNA form, the CDR3 reads TGTGCCAGCAGCTCCGACAGAGGGCGCGGCTACACCTTC.

This sequence joins TRBV5-1 and TRBJ2-5; D may be TRBD2 (7 bases). V was cut by 0 bases and J by 5 bases, with 17 bases left in between. This CDR3 is 16 amino acids long. CDR1 SGHRS and CDR2 YFSETQ come from the germline V gene. CDR3 sequence: CASSLGRQGRGETQYF. DNA for the CDR3: TGCGCCAGCAGCTTGGGGAGGCAGGGGCGGGGGGAGACCCAGTACTTC.

The V call is TRBV6-1, the J call TRBJ1-4, with 9 bases identical to TRBD1. CDR1 MNHNS and CDR2 SASEGT come from the germline V gene. V was pared by 6 bases and J by 4 bases, with 6 bases of the junction left unmatched. This CDR3 comprises 15 residues. The CDR3 nucleotides are TGTGCCAGCAGGGCGGGACAGGGCAGTAATGAAAAACTGTTTTTT. Its protein is CASRAGQGSNEKLFF.

The CDR3 loop is CASSSPPGDPGGYF. CDR3 nucleotides: TGTGCCAGCAGCTCCCCGCCCGGGGACCCCGGAGGGTACTTC. V and J are TRBV11-2 and TRBJ2-7, with D perhaps matching TRBD1 or TRBD2 (5 bases each). Germline loops: CDR1 SGHAT, CDR2 FQNNGV. V shed 4 bases and J shed 12 bases, with 22 bases lying between them. The CDR3 loop spans 14 amino acids.

J is TRBJ2-1 and V is TRBV27; 8 bases align to TRBD2. CDR1 is MNHEY, CDR2 SMNVEV, per germline (reference sequence). J lost 5 bases, V lost 4 bases, and 13 bases had no gene match. The CDR3 covers 17 residues. The CDR3: CASSSWWISGVNNEQFF. DNA for the CDR3: TGTGCCAGCAGTTCATGGTGGATTAGCGGGGTGAACAATGAGCAGTTCTTC.

This clone showed up just a few times. This rearrangement joins TRBV30 to TRBJ1-2; D unclear. V dropped 0 bases and J dropped 2 bases, with 4 bases sitting between them. From germline, CDR1 is GTSNPN and CDR2 SVGIG (reference sequence). CDR3 size: 12 residues. For the CDR3, the DNA is TGTGCCTGGAGTGTGTCCAACTATGGCTACACCTTC. Protein sequence: CAWSVSNYGYTF.

The rearrangement joins TRBV27 to TRBJ1-2; unclear D gene. In germline, CDR1 is MNHEY, CDR2 SMNVEV (reference sequence). The CDR3 runs to 15 residues. Trimming left V 2 bases short and J 0 bases short, with 10 bases between. The CDR3: CASSLGVGPNYGYTF. CDR3 in DNA: TGTGCCAGCAGTTTAGGGGTAGGGCCTAACTATGGCTACACCTTC.

This clone turned up a few times. The V and J genes are TRBV7-2 and TRBJ2-3, with 9 bases aligning to TRBD2. CDR1 SGHTA and CDR2 FQGNSA come from the germline V gene. The V and J ends lost 1 base and 11 bases, in that order; junction bases with no gene match: 4. This CDR3 comprises 13 residues. CDR3 nucleotide sequence: TGTGCCAGCAGCTTAGTTGGGCGGGGGGGGCAGTATTTT. Amino acid sequence: CASSLVGRGGQYF.

This clone was picked up a small number of times. As DNA, the CDR3 is TGTGCCAGCGGTCGGGGGGACAGGGTTGGTGGTGAGCAGTTCTTC. Translation gives CASGRGDRVGGEQFF. The chain is built from TRBV6-1 and TRBJ2-1, with 9 bases that match TRBD1. The CDR3 has 15 amino acids. Per the germline V gene, CDR1 is MNHNS and CDR2 is SASEGT. V lost 8 bases, J lost 9 bases, and 14 bases stayed unmatched.

The chain is built from TRBV6-1 and TRBJ2-3; maybe TRBD2 (7 bases). The germline CDR1 and CDR2 sequences are MNHNS and SASEGT. V lost 4 bases, J lost 4 bases, and 15 bases lay in between. The CDR3 is 15 residues long. For the CDR3, the DNA is TGTGCCAGCAGTGGGTACACGGGGGGCTCAGATACGCAGTATTTT. Protein: CASSGYTGGSDTQYF.

This sequence joins TRBV5-4 and TRBJ2-3, with 9 positions matching TRBD2. Germline CDR1 reads SGHNT; CDR2 reads YYREEE (reference sequence). CDR3 length: 17 amino acids. Trimming cost V 3 bases and J 2 bases; bases outside gene matches: 10. The CDR3 here is CASSWGLAGAFTDTQYF. DNA of the CDR3: TGTGCCAGCAGCTGGGGGTTAGCGGGGGCATTCACAGATACGCAGTATTTT. Full variable domain (remainder filled in from reference TRBV5-4 and TRBJ2-3): ETGVTQSPTHLIKTRGQQVTLRCSSQSGHNTVSWYQQALGQGPQFIFQYYREEENGRGNFPPRFSGLQFPNYSSELNVNALELDDSALYLCASSWGLAGAFTDTQYFGPGTRLTVL.

This chain connects TRBV6-4 to TRBJ2-4, with D maybe TRBD1 (5 bases). Trimming removed 11 bases from V and 7 bases from J, with 12 bases in between. The CDR3 is 11 amino acids. Germline V gene sequence: CDR1 MRHNA, CDR2 SNTAGT. The CDR3 DNA sequence: TGTGCCCGCTTAAGGGGCAACATTCAGTACTTC. Translation: CARLRGNIQYF.

As regards this clone: A junction end diverges from the germline sequence, so it may reflect a read error. This CDR3 is also generated by other DNA sequences in the sample. The chain uses TRBV4-1 and TRBJ2-6; D tentatively reads TRBD1 or TRBD2 (5 bases each). The CDR3 sequence is 16 residues long. CDR1 and CDR2 (germline): MGHRA, YSYEKL. The CDR3, as DNA: TGCGCCAGCACCCCCAGAGGAGGCCCTGGGGCTAACGTCCTGACTTTC. Translated: CASTPRGGPGANVLTF.

This clone has only a few counts. The rearrangement joins TRBV7-9 to TRBJ2-7; D remains unclear. The CDR3 is 14 residues long. Trimming removed 5 bases at V and 5 bases at J, with 16 bases between. Germline loops: CDR1 SEHNR, CDR2 FQNEAQ (reference sequence). CDR3 loop: CASSLRLGSHEQYF. In nucleotides, the CDR3 is TGTGCCAGCAGCCTTAGACTGGGTAGCCACGAGCAGTACTTC.

The genes are TRBV7-9 and TRBJ1-2; the D is unclear. V lost 2 bases and J lost 7, with 8 bases in between. The CDR3 length is 12 residues. The germline CDR1 and CDR2 sequences are SEHNR and FQNEAQ (reference sequence). The CDR3, as DNA: TGTGCCAGCAGCTTAAGGGAGAGTGGCTACACCTTC. Its translation: CASSLRESGYTF.

The gene calls are TRBV7-2 and TRBJ2-5; D gene uncertain. V was clipped by 2 bases and J by 8 bases, with 12 bases between them. The CDR3 loop spans 13 amino acids. CDR1 is SGHTA, CDR2 FQGNSA, per germline. The CDR3: CASSLKGGRTQYF. Written as DNA, the CDR3 is TGTGCCAGCAGCTTAAAGGGTGGGCGAACCCAGTACTTC.

The V gene is TRBV18, the J gene TRBJ2-7; the match to TRBD1 covers 7 bases. This CDR3 contains 17 residues. Germline trimming cut 3 bases from V and 0 bases from J; bases unmatched to any gene: 11. CDR1 is KGHSH and CDR2 is LQKENI in the germline V gene. The CDR3 region has the DNA TGTGCCAGCTCACCTAACGGCAGGGGGAAGGTCTCCTACGAGCAGTACTTC. Translating it yields CASSPNGRGKVSYEQYF.

The V call is TRBV7-9, the J call TRBJ2-5; tentatively, D is TRBD1 (6 bases). Between the trimmed V and J ends, which lost 5 bases and 5 bases, there was a span of 18 bases. This CDR3 contains 15 residues. Germline-derived CDR1 and CDR2 are SEHNR and FQNEAQ (reference sequence). CDR3 region: CASSKRQGRSETQYF. CDR3 sequence (DNA): TGTGCCAGCAGCAAAAGGCAGGGGCGGAGTGAGACCCAGTACTTC.

This clone has a handful of counts. The V call is TRBV5-1, the J call TRBJ2-7; no clear D. Trimming removed 0 bases from V and 8 bases from J, with 18 bases in between. The CDR3 loop spans 15 amino acids. The V gene's germline CDR1 is SGHRS and CDR2 YFSETQ. This CDR3 is CASSLESRPLTKQYF. The CDR3 region has the DNA TGCGCCAGCAGCTTGGAATCCAGACCTCTAACGAAGCAGTACTTC. Full variable domain (rest looked up from reference TRBV5-1 and TRBJ2-7): KAGVTQTPRYLIKTRGQQVTLSCSPISGHRSVSWYQQTPGQGLQFLFEYFSETQRNKGNFPGRFSGRQFSNSRSEMNVSTLELGDSALYLCASSLESRPLTKQYFGPGTRLTVT.

The table lists this clone with a few counts. The chain employs TRBV7-9 and TRBJ1-6; TRBD1 is a possible D gene (6 bases). Trimming removed 1 base at V and 10 bases at J, with 14 bases between. From germline, CDR1 is SEHNR and CDR2 FQNEAQ (reference sequence). This CDR3 comprises 15 residues. CDR3 loop: CASSLVEGTSSPLHF. The CDR3 DNA follows: TGTGCCAGCAGCTTAGTTGAGGGGACATCGTCACCCCTCCACTTT.

This clone counts as medium-sized. This chain joins TRBV10-3 and TRBJ2-2, with 11 bases matching TRBD1. The J segment lost 0 bases and the V segment lost 11 bases, leaving 14 bases of the junction unmatched. Germline values: CDR1 ENHRY, CDR2 SYGVKD. This CDR3 spans 18 amino acids. CDR3: CAPPGRDRGNPNTGELFF. The CDR3 DNA reads as TGTGCCCCTCCAGGGCGGGACAGGGGGAATCCGAACACCGGGGAGCTGTTTTTT.